This TCR beta chain was observed in a study of OX40 agonist ivuxolimab in advanced cancers. Study-wide points: CD4+ and CD8+ blood T cells expanded clonally by week 6 at 0.1 to 3.0 mg/kg.

Produced via immunoSEQ multiplex PCR; TCRdb's table is partial and in-frame only. The sample gives 60,000 to 85,000 clones, roughly 80% of which show up once; 5.5% to 8.5% is in the top ten. The length of the CDR3 is 14 residues. The germline gives CDR1 SGHDT, CDR2 YYEEEE. V lost 4 bases, J lost 6 bases, and 14 bases lay in between. As to this clone: Its antigen is unidentified.

Source: CD4+ or CD8+ T cells sorted from blood, taken in a trial of the OX40 agonist ivuxolimab. This receptor was identified in an adult with an advanced solid tumor such as melanoma, head and neck, liver or kidney cancer. The V call is TRBV5-6, the J call TRBJ2-4, with D maybe TRBD2 (5 bases). CDR3 protein: CASSPSGVGNIQYF. CDR3 DNA sequence: TGTGCCAGCAGCCCCAGCGGAGTGGGAAACATTCAGTACTTC. Together with reference TRBV5-6 and TRBJ2-4, the CDR3 gives the full variable domain: DAGVTQSPTHLIKTRGQQVTLRCSPKSGHDTVSWYQQALGQGPQFIFQYYEEEERQRGNFPDRFSGHQFPNYSSELNVNALLLGDSALYLCASSPSGVGNIQYFGAGTRLSVL.